This T cell receptor (beta chain) was recorded in a study of CD8+CD57+ T cells in acquired aplastic anemia. This clonotype was seen a handful of times. Genomic DNA provided the template from which TCR beta VDJ and CDR3 profiles were obtained. From the reads, TCRdb called clonotypes with MiXCR, one entry per CDR3 protein. The sample lists about 180,000 distinct CDR3 sequences, under 55% occurring once. Trimming pared 7 bases from V and 0 bases from J, leaving 14 bases between. The CDR3 sequence is 15 residues long. Germline lookup yields CDR1 SNHLY and CDR2 FYNNEI. This chain joins TRBV2 and TRBJ2-3; D possibly uses TRBD1 or TRBD2 (5 bases each). Source material: sorted CD4+, CD8+, or CD8+CD57+ T cells (not recorded which) from PBMCs. The source is a human donor in good health. CDR3 in amino acids: CASKGRGESTDTQYF. CDR3 sequence (DNA): TGTGCCAGCAAGGGACGAGGGGAAAGCACAGATACGCAGTATTTT.